One sample yielded the 12 T cell receptor beta chains listed below, sequenced in a study of control samples from healthy donors and cancer patients. The method was immunoSEQ multiplex PCR; TCRdb's version includes in-frame clones alone and lacks a portion of them. The sample comprises around 140,000 clones, roughly 94% of which are singletons, and roughly 13% rests with the top ten. Sample: blood. The receptors stem from a middle-aged man in good health.

V gene TRBV4-1 combines with J gene TRBJ2-7; 9 positions agree with TRBD2. V shed 1 base and J 7 bases; nucleotides not matched to a gene: 2. CDR1 MGHRA and CDR2 YSYEKL come from the germline V gene. This CDR3 contains 13 residues. The CDR3 spells CASSQALAGEQYF. The CDR3 bases are TGCGCCAGCAGCCAAGCCCTAGCGGGGGAGCAGTACTTC.

The chain employs TRBV10-3 and TRBJ1-5; TRBD1 is a possible D gene (6 bases). CDR1 and CDR2 (germline): ENHRY, SYGVKD. The CDR3 is 17 residues long. V was shortened by 0 bases and J by 3 bases, with 15 bases between the two germline ends. The CDR3 region is CAISESMIRDTNQPQHF. CDR3 nucleotides: TGTGCCATCAGTGAGTCGATGATTCGGGACACCAATCAGCCCCAGCATTTT.

The V call is TRBV2, the J call TRBJ2-7; 7 nucleotides match TRBD1. Germline CDR1 SNHLY, CDR2 FYNNEI. Germline trimming cut 6 bases from V and 2 bases from J; bases unmatched to any gene: 4. The CDR3 consists of 13 residues. The CDR3 here is CASSPQGTYEQYF. The DNA for the CDR3 is TGTGCCAGCAGCCCACAGGGGACCTACGAGCAGTACTTC.

The chain carries TRBV18 and TRBJ2-2; no firm D call. The germline V gene encodes CDR1 KGHSH and CDR2 LQKENI. With 1 base removed from V and 4 bases from J, the gap between germline ends came to 7 bases. The length of the CDR3 is 14 residues. The CDR3 spells CASSPRFGTGELFF. As DNA, the CDR3 is TGTGCCAGCTCACCACGGTTCGGCACCGGGGAGCTGTTTTTT.

The V gene is TRBV5-1, the J gene TRBJ1-3; 10 positions agree with TRBD1. CDR1 is SGHRS and CDR2 is YFSETQ in the germline V gene. This CDR3 region has 16 residues. Germline trimming cut 4 bases from V and 2 bases from J; bases unmatched to any gene: 6. The CDR3 region has the DNA TGCGCCAGCAGCCCGGGACAGGGGTTCGCTGGAAACACCATATATTTT. This codes for CASSPGQGFAGNTIYF.

The chain couples TRBV6-5 to TRBJ1-4; D is possibly TRBD1 (6 bases). This CDR3 spans 15 amino acids. CDR1 is MNHEY, CDR2 SVGAGI, per germline. V lost 5 bases, J lost 4 bases, and 14 bases lay in between. The CDR3 loop is CASSQGNRDNEKLFF. DNA for the CDR3: TGTGCCAGCAGTCAGGGGAACAGGGATAATGAAAAACTGTTTTTT.

The gene calls are TRBV18 and TRBJ1-4; D is ambiguous. In germline, CDR1 is KGHSH, CDR2 LQKENI. The CDR3 has 11 amino acids. V dropped 4 bases and J dropped 8 bases, with 5 bases sitting between them. The CDR3 reads CASSQQEKLFF. The CDR3 bases are TGTGCCAGCTCACAGCAAGAAAAACTGTTTTTT.

This clone showed up just a few times. The chain joins TRBV3-1 (or the pseudogene TRBV3-2) to TRBJ1-4, with D unresolved. Germline values: CDR1 LGHDT, CDR2 YNNKEL (reference sequence). The CDR3 spans 15 residues. Between the trimmed V and J ends, which lost 1 base and 5 bases, there was a span of 11 bases. CDR3 DNA sequence: TGTGCCAGCAGCCAAGCGGGCGCGGGGAATGAAAAACTGTTTTTT. This codes for CASSQAGAGNEKLFF.

This rearrangement joins TRBV25-1 to TRBJ2-7; 8 bases match TRBD1. Looked up from germline, CDR1 is MGHDK and CDR2 is SYGVNS. CDR3 length: 17 residues. Losses at the gene ends were 3 bases for V and 4 bases for J; bases not matched to a gene: 14. The CDR3, as DNA: TGTGCCAGCAGTGAGACTACTCCGGGACAGGCCCCTTACGAGCAGTACTTC. Translating it yields CASSETTPGQAPYEQYF.

The CDR3 DNA reads as TGTGCCAGCAGCTTAGGGGGCGGATACACTGAAGCTTTCTTT. Protein: CASSLGGGYTEAFF. The V call is TRBV11-2, the J call TRBJ1-1, with D possibly being TRBD1 (5 bases). The germline V gene encodes CDR1 SGHAT and CDR2 FQNNGV. There are 14 residues in the CDR3. Trimming shortened V by 1 base and J by 3 bases, and 9 bases separated the two germline ends.

This rearrangement joins TRBV6-6 to TRBJ1-1; no clear D gene. The V and J ends lost 3 bases and 2 bases respectively, with 10 bases between them. Germline CDR1 reads MNHNY; CDR2 reads SVGAGI (reference sequence). CDR3 length: 14 residues. The CDR3 bases are TGTGCCAGCAGTTATCGGTTAGGAAACACTGAAGCTTTCTTT. It yields the protein CASSYRLGNTEAFF.

V and J are TRBV4-1 and TRBJ1-1; 11 nucleotides line up with TRBD1. CDR1 and CDR2 (germline): MGHRA, YSYEKL. CDR3 length equals 15 residues. J lost 5 bases, V lost 5 bases, and 7 bases had no gene match. Here the CDR3 reads CASSSGQGASTEAFF. The CDR3 coding sequence is TGCGCCAGCAGCTCCGGACAGGGGGCTTCTACTGAAGCTTTCTTT.